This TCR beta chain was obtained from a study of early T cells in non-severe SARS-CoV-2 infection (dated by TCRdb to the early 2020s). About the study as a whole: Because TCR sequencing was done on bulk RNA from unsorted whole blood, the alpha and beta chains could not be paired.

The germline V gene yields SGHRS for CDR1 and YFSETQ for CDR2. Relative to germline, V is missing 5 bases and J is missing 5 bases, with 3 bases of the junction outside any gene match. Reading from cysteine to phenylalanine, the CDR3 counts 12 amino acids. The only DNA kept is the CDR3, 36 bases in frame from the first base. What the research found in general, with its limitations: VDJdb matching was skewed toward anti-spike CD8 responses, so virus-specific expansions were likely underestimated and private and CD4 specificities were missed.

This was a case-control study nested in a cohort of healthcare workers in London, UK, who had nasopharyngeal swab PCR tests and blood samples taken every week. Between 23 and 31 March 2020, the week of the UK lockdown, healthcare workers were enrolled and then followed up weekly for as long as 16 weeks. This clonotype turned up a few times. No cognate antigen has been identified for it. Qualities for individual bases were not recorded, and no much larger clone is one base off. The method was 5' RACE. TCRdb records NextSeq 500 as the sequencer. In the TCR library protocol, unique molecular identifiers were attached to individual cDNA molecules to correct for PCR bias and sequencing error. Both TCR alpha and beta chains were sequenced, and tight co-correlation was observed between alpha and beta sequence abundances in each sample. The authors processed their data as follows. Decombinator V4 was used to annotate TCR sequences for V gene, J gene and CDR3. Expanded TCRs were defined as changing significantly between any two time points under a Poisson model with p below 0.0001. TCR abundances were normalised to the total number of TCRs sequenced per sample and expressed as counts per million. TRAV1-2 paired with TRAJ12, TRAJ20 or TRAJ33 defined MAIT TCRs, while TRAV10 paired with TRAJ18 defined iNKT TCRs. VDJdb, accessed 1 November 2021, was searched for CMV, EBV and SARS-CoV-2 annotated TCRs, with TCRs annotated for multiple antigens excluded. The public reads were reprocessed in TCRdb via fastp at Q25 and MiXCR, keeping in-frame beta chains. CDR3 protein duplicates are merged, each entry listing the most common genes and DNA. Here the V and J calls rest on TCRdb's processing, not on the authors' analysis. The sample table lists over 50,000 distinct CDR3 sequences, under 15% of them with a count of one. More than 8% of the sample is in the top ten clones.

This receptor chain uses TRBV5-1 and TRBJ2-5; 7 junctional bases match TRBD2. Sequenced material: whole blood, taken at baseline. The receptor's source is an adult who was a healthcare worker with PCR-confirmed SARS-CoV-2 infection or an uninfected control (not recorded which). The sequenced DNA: TGCGCCAGCAGGAGCGGGACGGAGACCCAGTACTTC. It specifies CASRSGTETQYF.